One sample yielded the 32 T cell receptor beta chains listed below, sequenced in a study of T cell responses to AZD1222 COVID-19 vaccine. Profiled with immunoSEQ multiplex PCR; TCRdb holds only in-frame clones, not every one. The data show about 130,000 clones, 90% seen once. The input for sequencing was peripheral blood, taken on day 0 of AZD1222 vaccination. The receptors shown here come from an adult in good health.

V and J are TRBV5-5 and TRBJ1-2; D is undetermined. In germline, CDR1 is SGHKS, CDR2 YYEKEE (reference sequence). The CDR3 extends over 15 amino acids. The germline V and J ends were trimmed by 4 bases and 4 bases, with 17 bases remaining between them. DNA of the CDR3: TGTGCCAGCAGCCCGGAAGGGCCGTTCTCCTATGGCTACACCTTC. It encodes CASSPEGPFSYGYTF.

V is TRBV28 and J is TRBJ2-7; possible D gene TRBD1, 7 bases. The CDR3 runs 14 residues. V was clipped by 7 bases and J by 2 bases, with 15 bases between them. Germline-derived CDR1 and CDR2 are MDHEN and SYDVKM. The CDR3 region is CASTQGGYTYEQYF. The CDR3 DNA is TGTGCCAGCACTCAGGGGGGCTATACCTACGAGCAGTACTTC.

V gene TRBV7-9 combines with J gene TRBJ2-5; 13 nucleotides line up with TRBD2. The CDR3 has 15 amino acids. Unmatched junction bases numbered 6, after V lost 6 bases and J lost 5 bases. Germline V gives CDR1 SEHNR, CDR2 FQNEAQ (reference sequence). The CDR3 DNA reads TGTGCCAGCAGAGGGACTAGCGGGGAGCGGGAGACCCAGTACTTC. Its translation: CASRGTSGERETQYF.

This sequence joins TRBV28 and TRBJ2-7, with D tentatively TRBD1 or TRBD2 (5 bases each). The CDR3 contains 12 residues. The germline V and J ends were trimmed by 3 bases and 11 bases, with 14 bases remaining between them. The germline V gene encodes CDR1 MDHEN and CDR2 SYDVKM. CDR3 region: CASSFGDLGEYF. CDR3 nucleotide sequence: TGTGCCAGCAGTTTCGGGGACCTGGGGGAGTACTTC.

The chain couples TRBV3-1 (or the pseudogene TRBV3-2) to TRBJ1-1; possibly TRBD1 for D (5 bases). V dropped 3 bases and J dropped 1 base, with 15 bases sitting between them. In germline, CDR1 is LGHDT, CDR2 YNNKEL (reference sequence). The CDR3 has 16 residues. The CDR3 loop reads CASSHARGAPNTEAFF. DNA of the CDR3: TGTGCCAGCAGCCATGCTAGAGGGGCACCGAACACTGAAGCTTTCTTT.

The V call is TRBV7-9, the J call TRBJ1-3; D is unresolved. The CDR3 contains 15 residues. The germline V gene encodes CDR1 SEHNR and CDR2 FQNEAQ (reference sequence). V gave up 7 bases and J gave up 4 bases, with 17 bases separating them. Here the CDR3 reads CASIFGGYGGNTIYF. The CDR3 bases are TGTGCCAGCATCTTCGGTGGTTATGGAGGAAACACCATATATTTT.

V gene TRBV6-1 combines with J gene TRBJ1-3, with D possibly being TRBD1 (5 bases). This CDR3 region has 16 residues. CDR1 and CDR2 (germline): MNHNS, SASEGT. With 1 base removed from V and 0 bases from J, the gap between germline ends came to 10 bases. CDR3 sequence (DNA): TGTGCCAGCAGTGAAGGACCAGGGATCTCTGGAAACACCATATATTTT. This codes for CASSEGPGISGNTIYF.

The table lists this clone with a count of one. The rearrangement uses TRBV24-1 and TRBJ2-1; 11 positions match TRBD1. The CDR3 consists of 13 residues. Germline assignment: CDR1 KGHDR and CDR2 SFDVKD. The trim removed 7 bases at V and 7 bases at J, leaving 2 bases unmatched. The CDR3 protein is CATRDRGRNEQFF. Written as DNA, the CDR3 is TGTGCCACCAGGGACAGGGGGCGAAATGAGCAGTTCTTC.

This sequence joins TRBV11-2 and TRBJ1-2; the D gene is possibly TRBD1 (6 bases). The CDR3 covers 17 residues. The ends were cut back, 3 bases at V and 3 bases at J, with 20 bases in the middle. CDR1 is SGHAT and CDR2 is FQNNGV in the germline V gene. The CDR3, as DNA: TGTGCCAGCAGCTTCGAGCCAGGGGTCCCGGCCTACTATGGCTACACCTTC. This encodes CASSFEPGVPAYYGYTF.

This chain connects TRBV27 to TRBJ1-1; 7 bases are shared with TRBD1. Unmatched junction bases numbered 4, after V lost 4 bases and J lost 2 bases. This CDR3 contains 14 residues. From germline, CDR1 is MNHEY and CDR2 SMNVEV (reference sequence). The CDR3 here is CASSYAGGNTEAFF. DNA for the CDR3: TGTGCCAGCAGTTACGCAGGGGGTAACACTGAAGCTTTCTTT.

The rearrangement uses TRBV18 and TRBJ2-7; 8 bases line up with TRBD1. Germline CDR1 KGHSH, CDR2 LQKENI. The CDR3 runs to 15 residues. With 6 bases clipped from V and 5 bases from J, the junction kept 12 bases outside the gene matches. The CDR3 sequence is CASSPSQGAFDEQYF. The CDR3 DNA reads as TGTGCCAGCTCGCCTTCGCAGGGGGCGTTTGACGAGCAGTACTTC.

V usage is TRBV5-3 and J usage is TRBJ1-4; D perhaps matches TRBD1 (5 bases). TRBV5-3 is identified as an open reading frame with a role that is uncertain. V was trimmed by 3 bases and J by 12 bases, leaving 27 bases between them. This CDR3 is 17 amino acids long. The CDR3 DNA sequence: TGTGCCAGAAGCTACGCCCTGGGACCGTTACGCATGGGGGAACTGTTTTTT. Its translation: CARSYALGPLRMGELFF.

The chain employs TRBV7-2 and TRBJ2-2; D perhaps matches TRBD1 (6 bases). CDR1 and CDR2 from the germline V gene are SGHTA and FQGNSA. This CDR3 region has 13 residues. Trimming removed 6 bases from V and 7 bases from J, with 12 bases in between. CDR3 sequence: CASRHRDGGELFF. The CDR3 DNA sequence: TGTGCCAGCAGGCACAGGGATGGCGGGGAGCTGTTTTTT. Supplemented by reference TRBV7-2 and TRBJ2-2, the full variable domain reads GAGVSQSPSNKVTEKGKDVELRCDPISGHTALYWYRQSLGQGLEFLIYFQGNSAPDKSGLPSDRFSAERTGGSVSTLTIQRTQQEDSAVYLCASRHRDGGELFFGEGSRLTVL.

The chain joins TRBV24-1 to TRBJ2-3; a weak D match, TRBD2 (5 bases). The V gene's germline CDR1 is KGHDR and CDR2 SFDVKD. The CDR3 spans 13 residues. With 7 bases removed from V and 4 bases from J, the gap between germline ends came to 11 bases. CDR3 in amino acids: CATRLGSSDTQYF. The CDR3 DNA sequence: TGTGCCACCAGATTGGGGAGCTCAGATACGCAGTATTTT.

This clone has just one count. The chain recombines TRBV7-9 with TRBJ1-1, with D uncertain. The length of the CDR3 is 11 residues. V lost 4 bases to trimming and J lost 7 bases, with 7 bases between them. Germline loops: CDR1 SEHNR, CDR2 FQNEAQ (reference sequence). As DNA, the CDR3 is TGTGCCAGCAGCTACGACTTTGAAGCTTTCTTT. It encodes CASSYDFEAFF.

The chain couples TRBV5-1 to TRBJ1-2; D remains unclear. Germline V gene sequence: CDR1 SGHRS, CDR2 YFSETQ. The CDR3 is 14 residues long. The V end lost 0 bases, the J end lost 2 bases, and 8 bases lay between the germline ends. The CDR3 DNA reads TGCGCCAGCAGCTTGGAATCCCAAAACTATGGCTACACCTTC. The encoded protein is CASSLESQNYGYTF.

The CDR3 region is CAISEARGANVLTF. CDR3 nucleotides: TGTGCCATCAGTGAGGCCCGCGGGGCCAACGTCCTGACTTTC. The chain carries TRBV10-3 and TRBJ2-6; D is uncertain. The germline CDR1 and CDR2 sequences are ENHRY and SYGVKD. V was clipped by 2 bases and J by 4 bases, with 6 bases between them. The CDR3 length is 14 residues.

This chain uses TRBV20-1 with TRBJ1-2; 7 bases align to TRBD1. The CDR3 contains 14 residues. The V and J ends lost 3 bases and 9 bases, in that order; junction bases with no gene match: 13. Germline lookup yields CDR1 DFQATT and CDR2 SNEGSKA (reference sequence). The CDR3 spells CSASWNRGGRRYTF. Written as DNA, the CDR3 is TGCAGTGCTAGTTGGAACAGGGGTGGGCGGCGCTACACCTTC.

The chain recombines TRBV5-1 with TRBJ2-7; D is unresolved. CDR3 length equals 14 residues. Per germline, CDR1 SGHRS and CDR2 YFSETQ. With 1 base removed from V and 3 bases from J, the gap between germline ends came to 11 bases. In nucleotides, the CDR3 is TGCGCCAGCAGCTTGACCCACGCTGGCTACGAGCAGTACTTC. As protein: CASSLTHAGYEQYF. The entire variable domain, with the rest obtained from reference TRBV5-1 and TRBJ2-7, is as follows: KAGVTQTPRYLIKTRGQQVTLSCSPISGHRSVSWYQQTPGQGLQFLFEYFSETQRNKGNFPGRFSGRQFSNSRSEMNVSTLELGDSALYLCASSLTHAGYEQYFGPGTRLTVT.

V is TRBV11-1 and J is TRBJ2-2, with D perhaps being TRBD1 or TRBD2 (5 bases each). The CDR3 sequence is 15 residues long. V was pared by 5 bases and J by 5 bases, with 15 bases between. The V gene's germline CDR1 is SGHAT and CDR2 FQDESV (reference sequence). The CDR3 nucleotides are TGTGCCAGCAGCCCCGGGGCGCTCCGGACCGGGGAGCTGTTTTTT. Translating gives CASSPGALRTGELFF.

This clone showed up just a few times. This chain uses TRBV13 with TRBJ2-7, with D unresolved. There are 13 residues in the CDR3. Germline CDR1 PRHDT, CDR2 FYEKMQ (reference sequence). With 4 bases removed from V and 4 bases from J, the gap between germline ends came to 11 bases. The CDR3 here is CASSSTRIYEQYF. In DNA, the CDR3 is TGTGCCAGCAGCTCTACACGGATTTACGAGCAGTACTTC.

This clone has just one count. CDR3 DNA: TGTGCCAGCAGTTTTTTGGGACTCAAGGAGGAGAAAGATACGCAGTATTTT. It translates to CASSFLGLKEEKDTQYF. This chain joins TRBV27 and TRBJ2-3; tentatively, D is TRBD2 (6 bases). The CDR3 is made up of 17 amino acids. Trimming took 3 bases from V and 5 from J, leaving 21 bases between them. Germline V gene data show CDR1 as MNHEY and CDR2 as SMNVEV (reference sequence).

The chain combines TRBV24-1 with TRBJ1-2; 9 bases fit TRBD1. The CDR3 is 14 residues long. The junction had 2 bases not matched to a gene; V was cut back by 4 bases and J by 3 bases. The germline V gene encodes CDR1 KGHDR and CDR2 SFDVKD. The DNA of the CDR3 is TGTGCCACCAGTGACCGGGACAGGGACTATGGCTACACCTTC. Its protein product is CATSDRDRDYGYTF.

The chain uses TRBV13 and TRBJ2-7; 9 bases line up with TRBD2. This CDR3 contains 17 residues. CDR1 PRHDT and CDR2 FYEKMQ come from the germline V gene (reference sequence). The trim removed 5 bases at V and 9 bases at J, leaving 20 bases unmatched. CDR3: CASSPHHSGGLRSGQYF. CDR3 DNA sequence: TGTGCCAGCAGCCCCCACCACAGCGGGGGGCTCCGTTCCGGGCAGTACTTC. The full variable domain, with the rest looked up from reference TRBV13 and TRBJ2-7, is AAGVIQSPRHLIKEKRETATLKCYPIPRHDTVYWYQQGPGQDPQFLISFYEKMQSDKGSIPDRFSAQQFSDYHSELNMSSLELGDSALYFCASSPHHSGGLRSGQYFGPGTRLTVT.

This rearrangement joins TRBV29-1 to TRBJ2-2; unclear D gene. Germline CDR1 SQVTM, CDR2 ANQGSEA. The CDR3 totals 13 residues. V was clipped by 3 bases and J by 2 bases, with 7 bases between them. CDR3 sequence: CSVEAGNTGELFF. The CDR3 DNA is TGCAGCGTTGAGGCAGGAAACACCGGGGAGCTGTTTTTT.

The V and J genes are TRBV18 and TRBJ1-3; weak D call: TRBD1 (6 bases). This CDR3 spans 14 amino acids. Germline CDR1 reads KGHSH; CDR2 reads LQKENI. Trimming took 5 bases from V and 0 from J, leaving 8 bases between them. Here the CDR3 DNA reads TGTGCCAGCTCAGGACAGCTCTCTGGAAACACCATATATTTT. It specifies CASSGQLSGNTIYF.

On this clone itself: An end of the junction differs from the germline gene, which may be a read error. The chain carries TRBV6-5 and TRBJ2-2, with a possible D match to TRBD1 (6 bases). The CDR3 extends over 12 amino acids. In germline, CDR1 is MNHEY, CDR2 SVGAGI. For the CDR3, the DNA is TGTGCCTGCAGGGGTCACACCGGGGAGCTGTTTTTT. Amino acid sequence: CACRGHTGELFF.

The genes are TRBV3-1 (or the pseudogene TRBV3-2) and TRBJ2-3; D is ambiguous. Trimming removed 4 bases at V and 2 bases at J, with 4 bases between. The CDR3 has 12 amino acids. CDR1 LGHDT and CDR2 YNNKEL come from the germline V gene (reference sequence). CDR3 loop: CASSPDTDTQYF. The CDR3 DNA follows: TGTGCCAGCAGCCCGGACACAGATACGCAGTATTTT.

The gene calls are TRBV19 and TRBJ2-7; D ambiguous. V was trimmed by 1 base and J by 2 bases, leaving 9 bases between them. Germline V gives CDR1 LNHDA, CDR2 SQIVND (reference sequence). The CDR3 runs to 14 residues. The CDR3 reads CASSIASEAYEQYF. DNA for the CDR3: TGTGCCAGTAGTATAGCTTCTGAAGCCTACGAGCAGTACTTC.

The CDR3 region has the DNA TGTGCCAGCAGGGGAGTGGGAGGTCTGTACTTC. Translation gives CASRGVGGLYF. The genes are TRBV12-3 or TRBV12-4 and TRBJ2-7, with D maybe TRBD2 (6 bases). V was cut by 6 bases and J by 12 bases, with 15 bases left in between. This CDR3 comprises 11 residues.

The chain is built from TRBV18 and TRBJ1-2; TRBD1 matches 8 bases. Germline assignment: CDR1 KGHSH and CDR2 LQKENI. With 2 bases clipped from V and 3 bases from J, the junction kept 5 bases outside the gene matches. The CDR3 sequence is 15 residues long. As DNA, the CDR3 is TGTGCCAGCTCACCAGGACAGGGATCGTACTATGGCTACACCTTC. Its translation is CASSPGQGSYYGYTF. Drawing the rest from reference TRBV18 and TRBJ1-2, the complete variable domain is NAGVMQNPRHLVRRRGQEARLRCSPMKGHSHVYWYRQLPEEGLKFMVYLQKENIIDESGMPKERFSAEFPKEGPSILRIQQVVRGDSAAYFCASSPGQGSYYGYTFGSGTRLTVV.

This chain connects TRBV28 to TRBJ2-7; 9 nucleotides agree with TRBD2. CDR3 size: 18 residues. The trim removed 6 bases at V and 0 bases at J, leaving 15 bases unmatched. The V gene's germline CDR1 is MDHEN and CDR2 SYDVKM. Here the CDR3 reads CASRGTGLPSGNSYEQYF. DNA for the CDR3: TGTGCCAGCAGGGGAACAGGGCTTCCTAGCGGGAACTCCTACGAGCAGTACTTC.